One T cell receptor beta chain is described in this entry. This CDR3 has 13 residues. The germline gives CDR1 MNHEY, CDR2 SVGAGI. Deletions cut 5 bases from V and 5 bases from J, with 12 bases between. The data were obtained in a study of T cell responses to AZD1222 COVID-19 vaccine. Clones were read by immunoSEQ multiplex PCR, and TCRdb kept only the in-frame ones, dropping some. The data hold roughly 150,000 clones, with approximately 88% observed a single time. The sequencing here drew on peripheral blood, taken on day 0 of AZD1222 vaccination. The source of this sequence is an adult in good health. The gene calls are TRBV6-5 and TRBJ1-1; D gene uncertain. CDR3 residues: CASSQTPRTEAFF. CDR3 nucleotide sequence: TGTGCCAGCAGTCAAACCCCGCGTACTGAAGCTTTCTTT.